Following are 25 T cell receptor beta chains from one sample sequenced in a study of CXCR3-negative and CXCR3-positive naive CD8 T cells. Study-wide points: Higher TRB CDR3 hydrophobicity marked CXCR3-positive naive cells relative to CXCR3-negative naive cells.

Their recognized antigens are unknown. The method, 5' RACE with UMI labels, was used to prepare the TRB cDNA libraries. After re-calling the 5' RACE reads, TCRdb lists one entry per CDR3 protein, DNA absent. The table for this sample gives 150,000 or so distinct CDR3 sequences. The sequenced material came from naive CXCR3+ CD8+ T cells from blood. Subset indicated: CD45RO-CCR7+CD27+CD95- naive CD8+ T cells expressing CXCR3 (TNR3+). Receptors were obtained from a human donor in good health. Some clones in this sample may be carry-over from other donors' samples.

This sequence joins TRBV25-1 and TRBJ2-3; TCRdb gives TRBD2 as the D gene, but with no DNA this cannot be confirmed. There are 16 residues in the CDR3. Germline CDR1 reads MGHDK; CDR2 reads SYGVNS. The CDR3 here is CASSDSQLGERDTQYF.

The chain's CDR3 is CASSLAIRETQYF. The chain has TRBV7-9 and TRBJ2-5. There are 13 residues in the CDR3. The germline gives CDR1 SEHNR, CDR2 FQNEAQ (reference sequence).

The V and J genes are TRBV7-8 and TRBJ2-1; the TRBD1 assignment by TCRdb is unverifiable without DNA. CDR1 and CDR2 (germline): SGHVS, FQNEAQ. The CDR3 has 14 residues. The CDR3 reads CASRDPLRGNEQFF.

This chain uses TRBV28 with TRBJ2-1; no DNA is available, so the TRBD2 call from TCRdb remains unchecked. This CDR3 is 15 amino acids long. From germline, CDR1 is MDHEN and CDR2 SYDVKM. This CDR3 is CASSLRRASGGYQFF.

This rearrangement joins TRBV12-3 or TRBV12-4 to TRBJ2-5. The length of the CDR3 is 11 residues. The CDR3 reads CASLGVETQYF.

V usage is TRBV28 and J usage is TRBJ1-5; there is no DNA to check the TCRdb D call of TRBD1. Germline V gene lookup returns CDR1 MDHEN and CDR2 SYDVKM. The CDR3 covers 15 residues. CDR3 region: CASSLGGRGNQLQHF.

V and J are TRBV19 and TRBJ2-1; TCRdb calls TRBD1, which cannot be checked without DNA. Germline V gives CDR1 LNHDA, CDR2 SQIVND (reference sequence). This CDR3 comprises 14 residues. The chain's CDR3 is CASSAGSGINEQFF.

The gene calls are TRBV18 and TRBJ2-7; TCRdb names TRBD1, which stays unverified in the absence of DNA. The CDR3 is 14 amino acids. The germline V gene encodes CDR1 KGHSH and CDR2 LQKENI. The CDR3 loop reads CASSTGQGAYEQYF.

This sequence joins TRBV7-9 and TRBJ2-1; TCRdb picks TRBD2, but there is no DNA to check that call. This CDR3 spans 12 amino acids. Per germline, CDR1 SEHNR and CDR2 FQNEAQ (reference sequence). CDR3 in amino acids: CASSPGGTLAPF. The variable domain in full, with the rest retrieved from reference TRBV7-9 and TRBJ2-1, is DTGVSQNPRHKITKRGQNVTFRCDPISEHNRLYWYRQTLGQGPEFLTYFQNEAQLEKSRLLSDRFSAERPKGSFSTLEIQRTEQGDSAMYLCASSPGGTLAPFGPGTRLTVL.

The rearrangement links TRBV29-1 to TRBJ1-1. CDR3 length equals 14 residues. Germline V gives CDR1 SQVTM, CDR2 ANQGSEA. CDR3 sequence reads: CSVEGLRGATEAFF.

The rearrangement uses TRBV9 and TRBJ2-2; TCRdb outputs TRBD1, but without DNA this stays unchecked. The CDR3 contains 17 residues. Germline-derived CDR1 and CDR2 are SGDLS and YYNGEE. The CDR3 is CASSSIWGPADTGELFF.

The rearrangement links TRBV10-3 to TRBJ2-3; the TCRdb D gene call, TRBD2, has no DNA to confirm it. The CDR3 runs 13 residues. Germline loops: CDR1 ENHRY, CDR2 SYGVKD. The CDR3 loop is CAIMREWGDTQYF.

The chain is built from TRBV7-9 and TRBJ2-7. The CDR3 is 13 amino acids. Germline V gene sequence: CDR1 SEHNR, CDR2 FQNEAQ (reference sequence). This CDR3 is CASSLGVPYEQYF.

This sequence joins TRBV4-1 and TRBJ1-1. Germline CDR1 is MGHRA and CDR2 is YSYEKL. This CDR3 contains 15 residues. CDR3 sequence: CASSQVLGANTEAFF.

CDR3 loop: CASGLGTSGGDKTQYF. This chain joins TRBV12-5 and TRBJ2-5; checking the TCRdb D call of TRBD2 is not possible without DNA. The CDR3 runs to 16 residues. The germline gives CDR1 LGHNT, CDR2 FRNRAP. Supplemented by reference TRBV12-5 and TRBJ2-5, the full variable domain reads DARVTQTPRHKVTEMGQEVTMRCQPILGHNTVFWYRQTMMQGLELLAYFRNRAPLDDSGMPKDRFSAEMPDATLATLKIQPSEPRDSAVYFCASGLGTSGGDKTQYFGPGTRLLVL.

The chain carries TRBV7-8 and TRBJ2-7; TCRdb selects TRBD1, and the lack of DNA leaves this call unchecked. Germline CDR1 reads SGHVS; CDR2 reads FQNEAQ. This CDR3 comprises 13 residues. The CDR3 spells CASSFPGWDEQYF.

The chain employs TRBV7-9 and TRBJ1-5; TCRdb returns TRBD1, unconfirmable since there is no DNA. CDR3 length equals 13 residues. Germline CDR1 is SEHNR and CDR2 is FQNEAQ (reference sequence). This chain's CDR3 is CASSLSRGGPQHF.

The chain recombines TRBV9 with TRBJ1-3; TCRdb picks TRBD1, but there is no DNA to check that call. Germline V lookup: CDR1 SGDLS, CDR2 YYNGEE. CDR3 length: 13 amino acids. This CDR3 is CASRGTSGNTIYF.

This chain connects TRBV7-2 to TRBJ2-1; TCRdb's D call of TRBD2 is untestable without DNA. The germline V gene encodes CDR1 SGHTA and CDR2 FQGNSA. The CDR3 loop spans 19 amino acids. The CDR3 sequence: CASSLVGLAGGPWVNEQFF.

The V call is TRBV29-1, the J call TRBJ2-3; the TCRdb D gene call, TRBD2, has no DNA to confirm it. The CDR3 extends over 15 amino acids. The V gene's germline CDR1 is SQVTM and CDR2 ANQGSEA. CDR3: CSVDGGGNVVDTQYF.

The rearrangement links TRBV23-1 to TRBJ2-6; checking the TCRdb D call of TRBD1 is not possible without DNA. TRBV23-1 is annotated as an ORF whose role is uncertain. The CDR3 has 17 amino acids. CDR3 amino acids: CASSQFWGATGANVLTF.

The chain carries TRBV9 and TRBJ1-1. Per the germline V gene, CDR1 is SGDLS and CDR2 is YYNGEE. CDR3 length: 15 amino acids. CDR3: CASSVGTGDGTEAFF.

The rearrangement links TRBV5-1 to TRBJ2-3; TCRdb picks TRBD2, but there is no DNA to check that call. The CDR3 length is 15 residues. Germline CDR1 is SGHRS and CDR2 is YFSETQ. This CDR3 is CASSLVGTITDTQYF.

This chain joins TRBV27 and TRBJ2-1; TCRdb's assignment of TRBD2 cannot be checked, as there is no DNA. The length of the CDR3 is 15 residues. The germline V gene encodes CDR1 MNHEY and CDR2 SMNVEV (reference sequence). CDR3 sequence: CASSLSASGISEQFF.

The rearrangement joins TRBV4-2 to TRBJ1-5; TCRdb picks TRBD1, but there is no DNA to check that call. Germline CDR1 and CDR2: LGHNA and YNFKEQ. The CDR3 sequence is 16 residues long. CDR3 residues: CASSQEPGQVVQPQHF.